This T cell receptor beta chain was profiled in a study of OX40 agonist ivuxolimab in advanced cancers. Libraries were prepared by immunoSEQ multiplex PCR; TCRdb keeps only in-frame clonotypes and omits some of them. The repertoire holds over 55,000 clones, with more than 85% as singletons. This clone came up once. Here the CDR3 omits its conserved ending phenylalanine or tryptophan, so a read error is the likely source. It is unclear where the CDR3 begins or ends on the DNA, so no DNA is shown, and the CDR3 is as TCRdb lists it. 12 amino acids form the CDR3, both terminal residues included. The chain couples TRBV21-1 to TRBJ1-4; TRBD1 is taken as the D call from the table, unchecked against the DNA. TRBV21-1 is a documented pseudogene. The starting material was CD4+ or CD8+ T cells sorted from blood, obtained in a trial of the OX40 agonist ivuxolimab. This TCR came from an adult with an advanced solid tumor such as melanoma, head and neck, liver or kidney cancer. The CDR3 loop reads CASSNRGLPSKG.